This TCR beta chain was identified in a study of blood T cell repertoires in COVID-19. Profiling relied on immunoSEQ multiplex PCR, and the TCRdb table lists in-frame clones only, not all of them. The sample lists 150,000 to 200,000 clones; about 80% were seen once. The cohort comprised adults aged 18 to 89 years residing in approximately 25 US areas. This TCR was recovered from a man between 45 and 60 years old who had recovered from COVID-19. Sequenced sample: PBMCs or T cells enriched from blood (not recorded which).

CDR3: CASEGDKNIQYF. The DNA for the CDR3 is TGTGCCAGCGAGGGAGACAAAAACATTCAGTACTTC. V gene TRBV7-9 combines with J gene TRBJ2-4; tentative D call: TRBD2 (5 bases). The CDR3 contains 12 residues. The V gene's germline CDR1 is SEHNR and CDR2 FQNEAQ (reference sequence). V dropped 8 bases and J dropped 3 bases, with 8 bases sitting between them.